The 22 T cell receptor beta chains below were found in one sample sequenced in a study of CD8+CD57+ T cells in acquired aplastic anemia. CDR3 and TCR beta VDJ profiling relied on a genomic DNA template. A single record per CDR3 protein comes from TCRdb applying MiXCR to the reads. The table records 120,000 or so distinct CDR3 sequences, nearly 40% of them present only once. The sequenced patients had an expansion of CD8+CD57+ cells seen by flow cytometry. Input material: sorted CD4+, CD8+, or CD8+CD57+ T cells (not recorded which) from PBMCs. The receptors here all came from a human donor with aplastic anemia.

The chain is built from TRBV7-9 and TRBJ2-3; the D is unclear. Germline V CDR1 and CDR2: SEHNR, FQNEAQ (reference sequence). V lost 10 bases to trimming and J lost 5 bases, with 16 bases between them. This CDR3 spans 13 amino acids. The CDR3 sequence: CATSEVRVDTQYF. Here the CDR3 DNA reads TGTGCCACATCCGAGGTAAGGGTAGATACGCAGTATTTT.

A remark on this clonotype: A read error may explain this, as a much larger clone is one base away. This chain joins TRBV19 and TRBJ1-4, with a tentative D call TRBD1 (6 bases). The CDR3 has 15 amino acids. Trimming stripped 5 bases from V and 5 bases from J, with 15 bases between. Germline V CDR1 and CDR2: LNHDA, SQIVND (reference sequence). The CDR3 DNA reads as TGTGCCAGTAGTCTCAGCGGACAGCGGAATGAAAAACTGTTTTTT. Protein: CASSLSGQRNEKLFF.

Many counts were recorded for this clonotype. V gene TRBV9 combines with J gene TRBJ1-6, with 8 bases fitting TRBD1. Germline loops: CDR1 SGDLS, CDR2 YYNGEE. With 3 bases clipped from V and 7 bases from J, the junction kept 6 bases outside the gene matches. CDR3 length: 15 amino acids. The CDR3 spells CASSATGARNSPLHF. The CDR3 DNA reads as TGTGCCAGCAGCGCGACAGGGGCCCGCAATTCACCCCTCCACTTT.

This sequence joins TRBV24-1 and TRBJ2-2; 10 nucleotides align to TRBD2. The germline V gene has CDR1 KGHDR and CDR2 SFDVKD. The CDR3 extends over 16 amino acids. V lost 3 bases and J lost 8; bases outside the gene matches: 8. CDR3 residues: CATSDNLAGVMGELFF. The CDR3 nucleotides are TGTGCCACCAGTGATAATCTAGCGGGAGTTATGGGGGAGCTGTTTTTT.

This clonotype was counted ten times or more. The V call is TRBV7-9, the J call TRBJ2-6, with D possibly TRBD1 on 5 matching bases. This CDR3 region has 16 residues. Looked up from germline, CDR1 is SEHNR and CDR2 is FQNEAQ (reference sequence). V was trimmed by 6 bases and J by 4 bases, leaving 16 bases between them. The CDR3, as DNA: TGTGCCAGCAGGGGGCCAGGCTTCCCCGGGGCCAACGTCCTGACTTTC. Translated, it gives CASRGPGFPGANVLTF.

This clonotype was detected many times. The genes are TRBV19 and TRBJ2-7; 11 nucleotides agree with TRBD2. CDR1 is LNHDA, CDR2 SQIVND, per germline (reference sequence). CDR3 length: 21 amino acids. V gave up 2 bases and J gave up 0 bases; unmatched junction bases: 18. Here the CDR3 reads CASSITGTSGRQRSSSYEQYV. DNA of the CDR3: TGTGCCAGTAGTATAACCGGGACTAGCGGACGACAGCGATCTAGCTCCTACGAGCAGTACGTC.

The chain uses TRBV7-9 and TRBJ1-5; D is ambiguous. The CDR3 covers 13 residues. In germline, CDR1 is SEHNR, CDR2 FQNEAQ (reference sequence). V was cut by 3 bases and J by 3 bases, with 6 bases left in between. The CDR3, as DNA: TGTGCCAGCAGCTTTGGGTACAATCAGCCCCAGCATTTT. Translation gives CASSFGYNQPQHF.

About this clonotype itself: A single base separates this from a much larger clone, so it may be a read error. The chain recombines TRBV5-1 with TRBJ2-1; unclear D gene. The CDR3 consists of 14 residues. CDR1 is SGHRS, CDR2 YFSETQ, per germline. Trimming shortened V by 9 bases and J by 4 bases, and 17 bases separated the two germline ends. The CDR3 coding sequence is TGCGCCACCAAACGGACCGTCACTTACAATGAGCAGTTCTTC. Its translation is CATKRTVTYNEQFF. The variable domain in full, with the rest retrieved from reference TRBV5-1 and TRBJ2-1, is KAGVTQTPRYLIKTRGQQVTLSCSPISGHRSVSWYQQTPGQGLQFLFEYFSETQRNKGNFPGRFSGRQFSNSRSEMNVSTLELGDSALYLCATKRTVTYNEQFFGPGTRLTVL.

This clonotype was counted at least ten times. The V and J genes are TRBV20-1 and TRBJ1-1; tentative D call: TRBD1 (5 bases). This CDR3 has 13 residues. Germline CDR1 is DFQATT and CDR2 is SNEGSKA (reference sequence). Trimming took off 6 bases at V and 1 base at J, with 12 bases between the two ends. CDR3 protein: CSAPGLANTEAFF. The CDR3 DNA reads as TGCAGTGCCCCAGGGCTAGCGAACACTGAAGCTTTCTTT.

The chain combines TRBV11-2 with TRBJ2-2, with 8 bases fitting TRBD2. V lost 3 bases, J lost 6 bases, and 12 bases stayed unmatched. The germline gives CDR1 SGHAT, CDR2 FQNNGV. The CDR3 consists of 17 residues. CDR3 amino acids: CASSLGVGGGLAGELFF. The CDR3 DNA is TGTGCCAGCAGCTTGGGAGTCGGGGGGGGGCTGGCCGGGGAGCTGTTTTTT.

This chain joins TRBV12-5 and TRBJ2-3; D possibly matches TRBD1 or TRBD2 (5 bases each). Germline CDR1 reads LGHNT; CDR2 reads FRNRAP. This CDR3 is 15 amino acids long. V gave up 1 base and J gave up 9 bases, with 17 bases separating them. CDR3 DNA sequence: TGTGCTAGTGGTTTGGCCGCGGGCCAGGGCATGACGCAGTATTTT. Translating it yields CASGLAAGQGMTQYF.

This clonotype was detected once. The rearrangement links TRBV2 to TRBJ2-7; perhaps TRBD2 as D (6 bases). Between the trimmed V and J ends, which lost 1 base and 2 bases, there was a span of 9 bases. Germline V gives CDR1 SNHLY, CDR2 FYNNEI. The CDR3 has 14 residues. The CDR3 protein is CASSEVGGPYEQYF. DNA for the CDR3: TGTGCCAGCAGTGAAGTGGGGGGACCCTACGAGCAGTACTTC.

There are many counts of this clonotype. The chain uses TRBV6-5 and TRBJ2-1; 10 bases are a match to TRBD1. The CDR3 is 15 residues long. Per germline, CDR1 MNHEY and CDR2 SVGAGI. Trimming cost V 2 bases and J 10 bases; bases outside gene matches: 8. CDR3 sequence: CASSYRDRGGWEQFF. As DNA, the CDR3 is TGTGCCAGCAGTTACAGGGACAGGGGAGGTTGGGAGCAGTTCTTC.

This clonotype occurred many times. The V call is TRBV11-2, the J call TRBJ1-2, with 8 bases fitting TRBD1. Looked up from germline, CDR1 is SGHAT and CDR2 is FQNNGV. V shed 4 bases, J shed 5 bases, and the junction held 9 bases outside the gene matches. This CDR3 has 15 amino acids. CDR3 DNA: TGTGCCAGCAGCTCTCACTCCGGGACAGGTTATGGCTACACCTTC. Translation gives CASSSHSGTGYGYTF.

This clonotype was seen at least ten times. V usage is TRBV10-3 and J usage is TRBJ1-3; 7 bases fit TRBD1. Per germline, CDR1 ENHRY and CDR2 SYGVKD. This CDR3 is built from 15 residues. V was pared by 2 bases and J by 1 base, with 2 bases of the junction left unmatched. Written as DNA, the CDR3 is TGTGCCATCAGTGAGGCCAGGGGGTCTGGAAACACCATATATTTT. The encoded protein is CAISEARGSGNTIYF.

The CDR3 loop reads CAISAGTVYGYTF. CDR3 in DNA: TGTGCCATCAGTGCCGGGACAGTGTATGGCTACACCTTC. The rearrangement uses TRBV10-3 and TRBJ1-2; 7 bases match TRBD1. V shed 4 bases and J 5 bases; nucleotides not matched to a gene: 4. CDR3 size: 13 residues. Germline V gene sequence: CDR1 ENHRY, CDR2 SYGVKD.

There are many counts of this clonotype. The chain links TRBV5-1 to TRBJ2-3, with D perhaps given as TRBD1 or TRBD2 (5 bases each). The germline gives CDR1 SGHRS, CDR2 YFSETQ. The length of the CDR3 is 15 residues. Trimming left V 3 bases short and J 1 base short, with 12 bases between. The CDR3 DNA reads TGCGCCAGCAGCTCACGGATGGGGGGCACAGATACGCAGTATTTT. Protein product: CASSSRMGGTDTQYF.

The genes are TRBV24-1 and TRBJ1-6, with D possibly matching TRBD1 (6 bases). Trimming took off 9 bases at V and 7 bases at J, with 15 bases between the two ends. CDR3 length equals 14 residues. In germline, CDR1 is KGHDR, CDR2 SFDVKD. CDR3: CATSPRGQNSPLHF. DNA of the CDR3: TGTGCCACCTCCCCCAGGGGTCAAAATTCACCCCTCCACTTT.

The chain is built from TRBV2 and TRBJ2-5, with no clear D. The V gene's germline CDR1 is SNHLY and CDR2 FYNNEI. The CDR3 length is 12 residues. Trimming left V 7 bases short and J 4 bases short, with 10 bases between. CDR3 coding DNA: TGTGCCAGCATGGGTTTTCGAGAGACCCAGTACTTC. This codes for CASMGFRETQYF.

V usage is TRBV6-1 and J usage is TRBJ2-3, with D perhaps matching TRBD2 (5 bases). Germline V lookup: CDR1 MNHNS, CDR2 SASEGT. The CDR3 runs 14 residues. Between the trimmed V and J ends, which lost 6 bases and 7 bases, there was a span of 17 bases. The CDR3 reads CASSGLDLRNTQYF. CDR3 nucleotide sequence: TGTGCCAGCAGCGGACTGGATTTAAGAAATACGCAGTATTTT.

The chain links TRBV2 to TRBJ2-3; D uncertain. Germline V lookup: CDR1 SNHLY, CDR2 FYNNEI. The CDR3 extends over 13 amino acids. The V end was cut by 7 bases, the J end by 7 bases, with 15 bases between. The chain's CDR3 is CASTQPAGYTQYF. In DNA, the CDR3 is TGTGCCAGCACACAACCAGCTGGGTATACGCAGTATTTT.

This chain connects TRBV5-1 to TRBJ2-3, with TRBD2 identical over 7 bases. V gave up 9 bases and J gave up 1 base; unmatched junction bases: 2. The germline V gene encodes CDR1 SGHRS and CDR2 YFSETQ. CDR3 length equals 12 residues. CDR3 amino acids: CATAGGTDTQYF. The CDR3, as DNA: TGCGCCACGGCGGGGGGCACAGATACGCAGTATTTT.